Below are 32 T cell receptor beta chains sequenced from a single sample in a study of cytomegalovirus exposure and HLA in healthy donors. Primers: 60 Vbeta forward and 13 Jbeta reverse. Assay used: immunoSEQ multiplex PCR; TCRdb lists only in-frame clones, some missing. In the table there are some 67,000 clones, approximately 90% of which are singletons. The sequencing sample was made of PBMCs. The receptors come from a woman aged 30 to 39 in good health and CMV-seropositive.

V usage is TRBV28 and J usage is TRBJ2-7, with D possibly TRBD2 on 6 matching bases. The germline V and J ends were trimmed by 6 bases and 0 bases, with 9 bases remaining between them. Looked up from germline, CDR1 is MDHEN and CDR2 is SYDVKM. CDR3 length: 13 residues. The CDR3 is CASRGGDSYEQYF. The CDR3 DNA reads as TGTGCCAGCAGAGGAGGGGACTCCTACGAGCAGTACTTC.

The rearrangement uses TRBV4-1 and TRBJ2-6; D unresolved. CDR1 MGHRA and CDR2 YSYEKL come from the germline V gene. V lost 2 bases and J lost 0, with 8 bases in between. The CDR3 covers 16 residues. CDR3 residues: CASSQSFGSGANVLTF. The CDR3 DNA reads as TGCGCCAGCAGCCAATCGTTCGGCTCTGGGGCCAACGTCCTGACTTTC.

J is TRBJ2-1 and V is TRBV15; 8 bases are shared with TRBD2. This CDR3 is 15 amino acids long. V gave up 0 bases and J gave up 6 bases; unmatched junction bases: 4. Germline CDR1 is LNHNV and CDR2 is YYDKDF (reference sequence). CDR3 residues: CATSREAGEANEQFF. CDR3 sequence (DNA): TGTGCCACCAGCAGAGAAGCGGGAGAGGCCAATGAGCAGTTCTTC.

The chain recombines TRBV5-1 with TRBJ2-7; 10 positions agree with TRBD2. Germline lookup yields CDR1 SGHRS and CDR2 YFSETQ. This CDR3 spans 17 amino acids. The ends lost 0 bases at V and 0 bases at J; junction bases unmatched: 6. CDR3 sequence reads: CASSLGTSGIFSYEQYF. DNA for the CDR3: TGCGCCAGCAGCTTGGGGACTAGCGGTATATTCTCCTACGAGCAGTACTTC.

On this clone: Its ends do not fully match the called genes, so a read error is possible. This chain's CDR3 is CASSESIGASMSF. The CDR3 DNA reads TGCGCCAGCAGTGAGTCGATAGGGGCCTCGATGAGCTTT. This rearrangement joins TRBV10-1 to TRBJ1-1, with a tentative D call TRBD1 (5 bases). CDR1 WNHNN and CDR2 SYGVQD come from the germline V gene (reference sequence). This CDR3 has 13 amino acids.

The table lists this clone with a few counts. The V call is TRBV5-5, the J call TRBJ2-2; 9 bases line up with TRBD1. V shed 5 bases, J shed 7 bases, and the junction held 12 bases outside the gene matches. The CDR3 totals 16 residues. The germline CDR1 and CDR2 sequences are SGHKS and YYEKEE (reference sequence). The DNA of the CDR3 is TGTGCCAGCAGGGACAGGGGCGGGATTTTCGGCGGGGAGCTGTTTTTT. This encodes CASRDRGGIFGGELFF.

This clone came up once. The CDR3 nucleotides read TGTGCCAGCTCACCCCAGGACTCCCTCTGGAGTGAGCAGTTCTTC. This gives the protein CASSPQDSLWSEQFF. This chain joins TRBV18 and TRBJ2-1; maybe TRBD2 (5 bases). V lost 3 bases and J 9 bases, leaving 18 bases between the germline ends. The CDR3 contains 15 residues. CDR1 and CDR2 (germline): KGHSH, LQKENI.

This rearrangement joins TRBV27 to TRBJ2-1; the match to TRBD2 covers 7 bases. Germline V lookup: CDR1 MNHEY, CDR2 SMNVEV (reference sequence). V lost 6 bases, J lost 12 bases, and 14 bases stayed unmatched. This CDR3 is 14 amino acids long. CDR3 nucleotide sequence: TGTGCCAGCAGATCCCAACCGGGCGGGAGAGGGCAGTTCTTC. It yields the protein CASRSQPGGRGQFF.

This clone was seen only once. This chain links TRBV14 with TRBJ2-7, with 12 bases that match TRBD2. CDR1 is SGHDN and CDR2 is FVKESK in the germline V gene. The CDR3 runs 19 residues. V was clipped by 0 bases and J by 6 bases; unmatched bases: 15. CDR3 region: CASSQDLTSGRSHTSEQYF. The CDR3 nucleotides are TGTGCCAGCAGCCAAGATTTAACTAGCGGGAGGTCTCACACTAGCGAGCAGTACTTC. The full variable domain, with the rest looked up from reference TRBV14 and TRBJ2-7, is EAGVTQFPSHSVIEKGQTVTLRCDPISGHDNLYWYRRVMGKEIKFLLHFVKESKQDESGMPNNRFLAERTGGTYSTLKVQPAELEDSGVYFCASSQDLTSGRSHTSEQYFGPGTRLTVT.

The J gene is TRBJ2-7, the V gene TRBV19; 9 nucleotides agree with TRBD1. The CDR3 totals 18 residues. CDR1 is LNHDA and CDR2 is SQIVND in the germline V gene (reference sequence). Trimming cost V 5 bases and J 0 bases; bases outside gene matches: 14. The CDR3 sequence is CASSFRTGAGSVSYEQYF. As DNA, the CDR3 is TGTGCCAGTAGTTTCCGGACAGGGGCCGGTAGCGTCTCCTACGAGCAGTACTTC.

This clone was counted a few times. The J gene is TRBJ2-7, the V gene TRBV19; D not certain. Per the germline V gene, CDR1 is LNHDA and CDR2 is SQIVND (reference sequence). This CDR3 has 13 residues. With 1 base removed from V and 3 bases from J, the gap between germline ends came to 7 bases. In DNA form, the CDR3 reads TGTGCCAGTAGTATAGGGCAGAACTACGAGCAGTACTTC. It specifies CASSIGQNYEQYF.

The chain carries TRBV2 and TRBJ2-1, with D uncertain. Trimming left V 5 bases short and J 9 bases short, with 17 bases between. From germline, CDR1 is SNHLY and CDR2 FYNNEI. CDR3 length equals 14 residues. Written as DNA, the CDR3 is TGTGCCAGCAGTTCGAAGAGCCTTACGGGTGAGCAGTTCTTC. It is translated as CASSSKSLTGEQFF.

A single count supports this clone. V and J are TRBV25-1 and TRBJ2-7, with D possibly TRBD2 on 5 matching bases. The V end was cut by 6 bases, the J end by 2 bases, with 20 bases between. The CDR3 sequence is 16 residues long. CDR1 and CDR2 from the germline V gene are MGHDK and SYGVNS. The CDR3 spells CASSGVEGGRAYEQYF. The CDR3 DNA reads TGTGCCAGCAGCGGAGTAGAAGGAGGACGAGCCTACGAGCAGTACTTC.

This chain links TRBV6-4 with TRBJ2-3; D gene uncertain. The CDR3 is 13 residues long. Deletions cut 5 bases from V and 2 bases from J, with 8 bases between. The V gene's germline CDR1 is MRHNA and CDR2 SNTAGT. CDR3 nucleotide sequence: TGTGCCAGCAGTCCTGAGGCCACAGATACGCAGTATTTT. Translation gives CASSPEATDTQYF.

This chain connects TRBV28 to TRBJ2-3; possibly TRBD2 for D (7 bases). In germline, CDR1 is MDHEN, CDR2 SYDVKM. CDR3 size: 15 residues. Trimming cost V 6 bases and J 5 bases, with 18 bases left between them. The CDR3 DNA reads as TGTGCCAGCAGCTTAGGGGGGGGTCAGGGAGATACGCAGTATTTT. Translating gives CASSLGGGQGDTQYF.

The V and J genes are TRBV5-4 and TRBJ2-3; the match to TRBD2 covers 10 bases. This CDR3 has 16 residues. Germline V gene lookup returns CDR1 SGHNT and CDR2 YYREEE (reference sequence). The V gene end was trimmed by 2 bases and the J gene end by 0 bases; junction bases not matched to a gene: 3. CDR3 region: CASSFSGRRSTDTQYF. The CDR3 region has the DNA TGTGCCAGCAGCTTTAGCGGGAGGAGAAGCACAGATACGCAGTATTTT.

CDR3 nucleotides: TGTGCCAGCAGTCCCGCGGGAGGCCAGTACGAGCAGTACTTC. It is translated as CASSPAGGQYEQYF. This sequence joins TRBV27 and TRBJ2-7; TRBD2 aligns across 8 bases. CDR3 size: 14 residues. Germline CDR1 MNHEY, CDR2 SMNVEV (reference sequence). Trimming cost V 5 bases and J 4 bases; bases outside gene matches: 7.

This chain connects TRBV7-2 to TRBJ2-7; TRBD1 might be the D (5 bases). The CDR3 extends over 14 amino acids. From germline, CDR1 is SGHTA and CDR2 FQGNSA. Trimming took off 4 bases at V and 0 bases at J, with 10 bases between the two ends. Here the CDR3 reads CASSSQVTSYEQYF. DNA for the CDR3: TGTGCCAGCAGCTCACAGGTGACCTCCTACGAGCAGTACTTC. The variable domain in full, with the rest retrieved from reference TRBV7-2 and TRBJ2-7, is GAGVSQSPSNKVTEKGKDVELRCDPISGHTALYWYRQSLGQGLEFLIYFQGNSAPDKSGLPSDRFSAERTGGSVSTLTIQRTQQEDSAVYLCASSSQVTSYEQYFGPGTRLTVT.

This chain joins TRBV18 and TRBJ2-1; TRBD2 aligns across 10 bases. The V gene's germline CDR1 is KGHSH and CDR2 LQKENI. V gave up 2 bases and J gave up 4 bases; unmatched junction bases: 2. The CDR3 loop spans 15 amino acids. This CDR3 reads CASSPKREGYNEQFF. For the CDR3, the DNA is TGTGCCAGCTCACCAAAGCGGGAGGGGTACAATGAGCAGTTCTTC.

J is TRBJ2-1 and V is TRBV4-1, with D unresolved. V lost 4 bases to trimming and J lost 4 bases, with 14 bases between them. Germline CDR1 and CDR2: MGHRA and YSYEKL. The CDR3 runs 15 residues. Here the CDR3 DNA reads TGCGCCAGCAGCCCTCTTCACCTATCATACAATGAGCAGTTCTTC. The encoded protein is CASSPLHLSYNEQFF.

This rearrangement joins TRBV18 to TRBJ2-3; D not certain. The V and J ends lost 5 bases and 0 bases respectively, with 9 bases between them. In germline, CDR1 is KGHSH, CDR2 LQKENI. This CDR3 has 14 amino acids. The CDR3 DNA follows: TGTGCCAGCTCAGGAGCGTCTAGCACAGATACGCAGTATTTT. This encodes CASSGASSTDTQYF.

About this clone: Germline and junction disagree at one end, which may indicate a read error. At the DNA level, this CDR3 is encoded by other sequences in the same sample as well. The chain uses TRBV28 and TRBJ2-7; 8 bases map to TRBD1. The CDR3 is 12 residues long. Germline V gives CDR1 MDHEN, CDR2 SYDVKM. The CDR3 DNA reads TGTGCAAGCAGCGGACAGGGATACGAGCAGTACTTC. This sequence encodes CASSGQGYEQYF.

This clone was seen only a few times. The gene calls are TRBV11-3 and TRBJ1-1; 8 bases align to TRBD1. The J segment lost 4 bases and the V segment lost 0 bases, leaving 7 bases of the junction unmatched. The CDR3 extends over 16 amino acids. Germline V CDR1 and CDR2: SGHNT, YENEEA. The CDR3 loop reads CASSLDGRTGSTEAFF. CDR3 sequence (DNA): TGTGCCAGCAGCTTAGATGGCAGGACAGGGTCCACTGAAGCTTTCTTT.

DNA for the CDR3: TGTGCCAGCAGCTCCTACGCCCGCACAGATACGCAGTATTTT. Translated, it gives CASSSYARTDTQYF. V and J are TRBV7-2 and TRBJ2-3; no firm D call. Germline V gene lookup returns CDR1 SGHTA and CDR2 FQGNSA. CDR3 size: 14 residues. The V end was cut by 4 bases, the J end by 1 base, with 9 bases between.

The rearrangement links TRBV6-1 to TRBJ2-1; D might be TRBD1 (5 bases). The CDR3 is made up of 16 amino acids. CDR1 is MNHNS, CDR2 SASEGT, per germline. Trimming left V 3 bases short and J 4 bases short, with 16 bases between. CDR3 nucleotide sequence: TGTGCCAGCAGTGATTGGGGCGGCGGAGCTTACAATGAGCAGTTCTTC. This codes for CASSDWGGGAYNEQFF.

V gene TRBV27 combines with J gene TRBJ2-7, with 10 positions matching TRBD2. Trimming removed 6 bases from V and 0 bases from J; junction bases left unmatched: 11. Germline lookup yields CDR1 MNHEY and CDR2 SMNVEV (reference sequence). The CDR3 totals 17 residues. The CDR3 spells CASRKKYLAGGSYEQYF. Written as DNA, the CDR3 is TGTGCCAGCAGGAAGAAATATTTAGCGGGAGGCTCCTACGAGCAGTACTTC.

The genes are TRBV28 and TRBJ2-7; no definite D call. The CDR3 runs to 11 residues. CDR1 MDHEN and CDR2 SYDVKM come from the germline V gene. Trimming cost V 6 bases and J 6 bases, with 9 bases left between them. The CDR3 DNA reads as TGTGCCAGCAGCGTATTGAGCGAGCAGTACTTC. It specifies CASSVLSEQYF.

DNA of the CDR3: TGTGCCAGCAGCTTGTACGGACTATCGAGTCACTCCTACGAGCAGTACTTC. Translation: CASSLYGLSSHSYEQYF. The V and J genes are TRBV5-6 and TRBJ2-7; tentative D call: TRBD2 (6 bases). Germline V CDR1 and CDR2: SGHDT, YYEEEE. There are 17 residues in the CDR3. Trimming removed 1 base at V and 0 bases at J, with 17 bases between.

The chain carries TRBV28 and TRBJ2-7; D perhaps matches TRBD2 (5 bases). Deletions cut 6 bases from V and 2 bases from J, with 5 bases between. CDR1 and CDR2 from the germline V gene are MDHEN and SYDVKM. This CDR3 is built from 11 residues. CDR3 in amino acids: CASSGTYEQYF. CDR3 nucleotides: TGTGCCAGCAGCGGGACCTACGAGCAGTACTTC.

The V gene is TRBV11-3, the J gene TRBJ2-4; TRBD1 aligns across 9 bases. This CDR3 is 16 amino acids long. The trim removed 4 bases at V and 7 bases at J, leaving 11 bases unmatched. Germline lookup yields CDR1 SGHNT and CDR2 YENEEA. CDR3 in DNA: TGTGCCAGCAGCTCGAGAACCGGACAGGGGAGGAACATTCAGTACTTC. It codes for CASSSRTGQGRNIQYF.

The chain recombines TRBV19 with TRBJ1-1; D not resolved. Germline V gene data show CDR1 as LNHDA and CDR2 as SQIVND (reference sequence). V shed 2 bases and J shed 1 base, with 8 bases lying between them. The CDR3 contains 14 residues. In DNA, the CDR3 is TGTGCCAGTAGTATAAAACAGACGAACACTGAAGCTTTCTTT. Translation gives CASSIKQTNTEAFF.

This clone was observed a few times. The CDR3 region is CASSPEDRVGEKLFF. The CDR3, as DNA: TGTGCCAGCAGCCCCGAGGACAGGGTGGGCGAAAAACTGTTTTTT. The chain links TRBV5-4 to TRBJ1-4, with 8 bases aligning to TRBD1. From germline, CDR1 is SGHNT and CDR2 YYREEE (reference sequence). CDR3 length: 15 amino acids. The trim removed 4 bases at V and 8 bases at J, leaving 10 bases unmatched.